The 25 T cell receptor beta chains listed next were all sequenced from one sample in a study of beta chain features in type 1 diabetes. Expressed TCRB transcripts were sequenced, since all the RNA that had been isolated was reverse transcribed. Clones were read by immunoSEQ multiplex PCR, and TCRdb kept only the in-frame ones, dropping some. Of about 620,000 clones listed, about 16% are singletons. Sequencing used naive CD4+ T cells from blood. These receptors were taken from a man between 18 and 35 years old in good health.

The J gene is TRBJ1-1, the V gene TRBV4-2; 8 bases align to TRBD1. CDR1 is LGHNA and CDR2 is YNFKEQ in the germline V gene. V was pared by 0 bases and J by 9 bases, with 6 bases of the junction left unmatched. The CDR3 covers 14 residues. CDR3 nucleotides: TGTGCCAGCAGCCAAGACCGTGGACAGGGTCAAGCTTTCTTT. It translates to CASSQDRGQGQAFF.

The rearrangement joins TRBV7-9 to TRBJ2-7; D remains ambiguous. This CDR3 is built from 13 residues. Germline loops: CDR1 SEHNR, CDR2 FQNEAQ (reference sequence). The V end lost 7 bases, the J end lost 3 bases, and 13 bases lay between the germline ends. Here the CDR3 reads CASTSLGFYEQYF. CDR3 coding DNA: TGTGCCAGCACCTCACTGGGATTCTACGAGCAGTACTTC.

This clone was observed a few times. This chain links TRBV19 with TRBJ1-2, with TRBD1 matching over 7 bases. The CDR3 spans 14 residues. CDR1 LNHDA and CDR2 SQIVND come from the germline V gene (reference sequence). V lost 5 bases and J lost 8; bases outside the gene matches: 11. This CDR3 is CASSSPPQGVGYTF. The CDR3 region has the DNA TGTGCCAGTAGTTCCCCCCCTCAGGGGGTCGGCTACACCTTC.

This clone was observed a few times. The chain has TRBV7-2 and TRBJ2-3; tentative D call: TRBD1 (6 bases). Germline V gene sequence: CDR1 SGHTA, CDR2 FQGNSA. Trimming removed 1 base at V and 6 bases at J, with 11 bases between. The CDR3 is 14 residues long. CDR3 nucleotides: TGTGCCAGCAGCTTAGACAGGGTGGGGGATACGCAGTATTTT. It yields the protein CASSLDRVGDTQYF.

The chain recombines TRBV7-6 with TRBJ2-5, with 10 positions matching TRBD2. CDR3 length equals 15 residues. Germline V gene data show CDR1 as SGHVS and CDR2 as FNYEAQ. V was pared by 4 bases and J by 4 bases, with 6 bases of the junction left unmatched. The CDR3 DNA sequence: TGTGCCAGCAGCTCCCCTAGCGGGAGCGGAGAGACCCAGTACTTC. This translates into CASSSPSGSGETQYF.

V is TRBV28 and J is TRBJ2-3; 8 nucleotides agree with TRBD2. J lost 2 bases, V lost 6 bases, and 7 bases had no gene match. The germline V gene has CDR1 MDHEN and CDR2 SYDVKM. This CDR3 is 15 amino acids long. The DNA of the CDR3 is TGTGCCAGCAGATGGAAACTAGCGGACACAGATACGCAGTATTTT. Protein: CASRWKLADTDTQYF.

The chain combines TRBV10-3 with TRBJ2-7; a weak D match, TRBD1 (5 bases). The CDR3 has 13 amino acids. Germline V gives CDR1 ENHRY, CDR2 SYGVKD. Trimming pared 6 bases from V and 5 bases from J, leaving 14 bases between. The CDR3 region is CAIRGVSPNEQYF. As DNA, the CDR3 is TGTGCCATCAGAGGGGTCTCCCCGAACGAGCAGTACTTC.

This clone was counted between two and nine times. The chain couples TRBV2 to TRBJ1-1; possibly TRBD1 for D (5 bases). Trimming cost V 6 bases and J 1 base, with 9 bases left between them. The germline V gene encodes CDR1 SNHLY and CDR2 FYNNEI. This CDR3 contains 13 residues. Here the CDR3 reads CASSLGTNTEAFF. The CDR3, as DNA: TGTGCCAGCAGCCTCGGGACGAACACTGAAGCTTTCTTT. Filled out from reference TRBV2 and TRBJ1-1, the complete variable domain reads EPEVTQTPSHQVTQMGQEVILRCVPISNHLYFYWYRQILGQKVEFLVSFYNNEISEKSEIFDDQFSVERPDGSNFTLKIRSTKLEDSAMYFCASSLGTNTEAFFGQGTRLTVV.

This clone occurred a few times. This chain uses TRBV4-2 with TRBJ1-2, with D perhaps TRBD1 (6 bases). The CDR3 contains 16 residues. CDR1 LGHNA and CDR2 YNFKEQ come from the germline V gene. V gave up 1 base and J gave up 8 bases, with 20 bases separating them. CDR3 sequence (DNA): TGTGCCAGCAGCCAAGTGAGGGACACCGTCCGGGAGGGCTACACCTTC. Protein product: CASSQVRDTVREGYTF.

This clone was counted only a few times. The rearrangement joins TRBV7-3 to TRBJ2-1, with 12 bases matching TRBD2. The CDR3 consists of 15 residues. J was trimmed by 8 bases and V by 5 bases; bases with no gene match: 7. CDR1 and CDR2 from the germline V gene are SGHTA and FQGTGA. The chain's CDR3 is CASSALAGGPYEQFF. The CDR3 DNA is TGTGCCAGCAGCGCACTAGCGGGAGGTCCCTATGAGCAGTTCTTC.

The CDR3 is CASSDQGALNQPQHF. The DNA of the CDR3 is TGTGCCAGCAGTGATCAGGGGGCGCTTAATCAGCCCCAGCATTTT. The chain couples TRBV5-6 to TRBJ1-5; 8 bases agree with TRBD1. CDR1 is SGHDT, CDR2 YYEEEE, per germline. This CDR3 has 15 amino acids. V lost 5 bases to trimming and J lost 4 bases; unmatched junction nucleotides: 8. Combining the CDR3 with reference TRBV5-6 and TRBJ1-5 gives the whole variable domain DAGVTQSPTHLIKTRGQQVTLRCSPKSGHDTVSWYQQALGQGPQFIFQYYEEEERQRGNFPDRFSGHQFPNYSSELNVNALLLGDSALYLCASSDQGALNQPQHFGDGTRLSIL.

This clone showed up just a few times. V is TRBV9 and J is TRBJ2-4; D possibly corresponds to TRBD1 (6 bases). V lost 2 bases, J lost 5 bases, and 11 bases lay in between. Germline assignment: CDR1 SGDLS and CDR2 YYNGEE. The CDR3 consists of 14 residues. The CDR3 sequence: CASSVGQGQNIQYF. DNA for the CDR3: TGTGCCAGCAGCGTGGGGCAGGGGCAAAACATTCAGTACTTC.

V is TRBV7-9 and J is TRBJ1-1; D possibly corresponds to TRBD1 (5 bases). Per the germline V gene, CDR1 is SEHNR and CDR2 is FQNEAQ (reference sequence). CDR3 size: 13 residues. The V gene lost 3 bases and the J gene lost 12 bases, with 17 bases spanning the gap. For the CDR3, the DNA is TGTGCCAGCAGCTTTGAGGGCAGGGCCACTCCTTTCTTT. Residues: CASSFEGRATPFF.

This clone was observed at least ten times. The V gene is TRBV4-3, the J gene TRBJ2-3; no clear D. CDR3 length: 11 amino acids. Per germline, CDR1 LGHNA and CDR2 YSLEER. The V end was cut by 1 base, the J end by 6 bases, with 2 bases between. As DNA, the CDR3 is TGCGCCAGCAGCCAAGCTGATACGCAGTATTTT. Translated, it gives CASSQADTQYF.

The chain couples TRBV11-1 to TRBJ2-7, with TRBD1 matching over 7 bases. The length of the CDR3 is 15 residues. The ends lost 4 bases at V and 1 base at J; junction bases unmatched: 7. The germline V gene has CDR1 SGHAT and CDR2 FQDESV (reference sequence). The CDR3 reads CASSSQTGMSYEQYF. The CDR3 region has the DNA TGTGCCAGCAGCTCCCAGACAGGGATGTCCTACGAGCAGTACTTC.

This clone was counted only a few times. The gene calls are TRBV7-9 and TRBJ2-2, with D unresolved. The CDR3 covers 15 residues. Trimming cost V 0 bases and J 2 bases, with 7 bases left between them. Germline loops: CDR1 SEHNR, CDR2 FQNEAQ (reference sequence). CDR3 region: CASSLARPNTGELFF. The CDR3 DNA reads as TGTGCCAGCAGCTTAGCGCGGCCTAACACCGGGGAGCTGTTTTTT.

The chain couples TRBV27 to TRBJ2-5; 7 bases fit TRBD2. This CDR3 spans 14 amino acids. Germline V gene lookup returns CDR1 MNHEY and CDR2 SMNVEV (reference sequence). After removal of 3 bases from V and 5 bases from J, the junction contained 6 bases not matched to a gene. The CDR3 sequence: CASSLAGVRETQYF. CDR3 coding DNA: TGTGCCAGCAGTTTGGCGGGAGTACGGGAGACCCAGTACTTC.

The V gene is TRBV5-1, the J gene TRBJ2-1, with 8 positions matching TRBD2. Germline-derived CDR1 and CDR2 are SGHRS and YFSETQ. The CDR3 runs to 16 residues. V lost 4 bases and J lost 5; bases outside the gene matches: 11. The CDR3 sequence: CASSPQGIGRDNEQFF. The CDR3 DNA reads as TGCGCCAGCAGCCCCCAAGGTATCGGGAGGGACAATGAGCAGTTCTTC.

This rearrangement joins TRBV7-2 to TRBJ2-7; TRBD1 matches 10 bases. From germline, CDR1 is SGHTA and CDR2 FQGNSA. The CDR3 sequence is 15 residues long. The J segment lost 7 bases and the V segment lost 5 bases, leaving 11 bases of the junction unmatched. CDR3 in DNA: TGTGCCAGCAGCCCGTCCGGGACAGGGGCGGGAGAGCAGTACTTC. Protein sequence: CASSPSGTGAGEQYF.

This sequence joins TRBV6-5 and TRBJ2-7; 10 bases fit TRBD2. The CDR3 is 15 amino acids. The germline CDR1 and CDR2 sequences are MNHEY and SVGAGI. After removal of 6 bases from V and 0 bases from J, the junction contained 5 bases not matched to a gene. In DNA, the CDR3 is TGTGCCAGCAGGCGGACTAGCGGTACCTCCTACGAGCAGTACTTC. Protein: CASRRTSGTSYEQYF.

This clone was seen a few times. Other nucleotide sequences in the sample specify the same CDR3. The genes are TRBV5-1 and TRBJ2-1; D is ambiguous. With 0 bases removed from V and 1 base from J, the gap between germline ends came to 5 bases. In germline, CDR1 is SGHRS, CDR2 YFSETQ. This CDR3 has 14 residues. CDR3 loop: CASSLAGSYNEQFF. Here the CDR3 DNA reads TGCGCCAGCAGCTTGGCGGGTTCCTACAATGAGCAGTTCTTC. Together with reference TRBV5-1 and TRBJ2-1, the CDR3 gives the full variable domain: KAGVTQTPRYLIKTRGQQVTLSCSPISGHRSVSWYQQTPGQGLQFLFEYFSETQRNKGNFPGRFSGRQFSNSRSEMNVSTLELGDSALYLCASSLAGSYNEQFFGPGTRLTVL.

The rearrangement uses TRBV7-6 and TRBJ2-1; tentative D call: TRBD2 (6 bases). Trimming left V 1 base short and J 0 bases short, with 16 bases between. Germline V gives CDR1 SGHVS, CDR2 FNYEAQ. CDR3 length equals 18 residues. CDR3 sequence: CASSLGYGTPSSYNEQFF. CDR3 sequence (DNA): TGTGCCAGCAGCTTAGGGTATGGGACTCCGAGCTCCTACAATGAGCAGTTCTTC.

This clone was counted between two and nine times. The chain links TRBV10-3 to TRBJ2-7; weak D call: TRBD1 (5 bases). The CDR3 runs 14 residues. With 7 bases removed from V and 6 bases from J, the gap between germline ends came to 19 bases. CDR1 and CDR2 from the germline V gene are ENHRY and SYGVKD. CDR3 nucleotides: TGTGCCATCACATCGACAGCTCTAATGGGCGAGCAGTACTTC. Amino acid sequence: CAITSTALMGEQYF.

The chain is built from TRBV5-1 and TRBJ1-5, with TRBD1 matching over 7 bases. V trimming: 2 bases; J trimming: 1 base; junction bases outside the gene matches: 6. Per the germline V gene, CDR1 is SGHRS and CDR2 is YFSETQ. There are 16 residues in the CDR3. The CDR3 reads CASSFETGFSNQPQHF. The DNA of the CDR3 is TGCGCCAGCAGCTTCGAGACAGGGTTCAGCAATCAGCCCCAGCATTTT.

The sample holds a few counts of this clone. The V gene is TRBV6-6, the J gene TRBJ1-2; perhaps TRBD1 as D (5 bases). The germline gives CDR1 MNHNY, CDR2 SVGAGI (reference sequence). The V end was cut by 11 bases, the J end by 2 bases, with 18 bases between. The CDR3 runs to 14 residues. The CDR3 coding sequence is TGTGCCGGATTACGGGGGTTGGGAAACTATGGCTACACCTTC. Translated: CAGLRGLGNYGYTF.